A selection of T cell receptor beta chains follows, all from one sample in a study of T cells after yellow fever vaccination. One entry per CDR3 protein results from TCRdb running MiXCR on the 5' RACE reads. The sample consists of 500,000 to 700,000 distinct CDR3 sequences, roughly 21% of them appearing once. Sequences were derived from PBMCs, sampled 15 days after the yellow fever booster vaccination. The receptor set was obtained from a young man who received the YFV17D yellow fever vaccine. CDR3s include the opening cysteine and the closing phenylalanine or tryptophan. The D gene is left open where the match is weak. Clone size is stated in some rows and not others, as once, few, many or a class when expanded.

TRBJ2-7,.,.,TRBV3-1,CASSQDFETTNLYEQYF,TGTGCCAGCAGCCAAGATTTCGAGACTACCAACCTCTACGAGCAGTACTTC
TRBJ2-7,.,.,TRBV7-2,CASSAIKAGSYEQYF,TGTGCCAGCAGCGCAATAAAAGCGGGTTCCTACGAGCAGTACTTC
TRBJ2-5,TRBD2,few,TRBV29-1,CSVERLAGVSETQYF,TGCAGCGTTGAACGACTAGCGGGAGTTTCAGAGACCCAGTACTTC
TRBJ2-2,TRBD1,few,TRBV7-2,CASRTGQGAVGELFF,TGTGCCAGCAGAACGGGACAGGGGGCGGTCGGGGAGCTGTTTTTT
TRBJ1-4,.,.,TRBV18,CASSPVGNEKLFF,TGTGCCAGCTCACCGGTCGGTAATGAAAAACTGTTTTTT
TRBJ2-1,.,.,TRBV29-1,CSGRSITGPNEQFF,TGCAGCGGGCGGAGCATAACAGGGCCCAATGAGCAGTTCTTC
TRBJ2-5,.,few,TRBV11-2,CASSVQGETQYF,TGTGCCAGCAGCGTTCAGGGTGAGACCCAGTACTTC
TRBJ2-1,TRBD2,.,TRBV20-1,CSAEGLAGYSSYNEQFF,TGCAGTGCGGAGGGACTAGCGGGTTACAGCTCCTACAATGAGCAGTTCTTC
TRBJ2-5,TRBD1,.,TRBV7-2,CASSSDRAVVTQYF,TGTGCCAGCAGCTCGGACAGGGCCGTGGTTACCCAGTACTTC
TRBJ2-1,.,few,TRBV12-3/TRBV12-4,CASSPLASSYNEQFF,TGTGCCAGCAGTCCTCTAGCGAGCTCCTACAATGAGCAGTTCTTC
TRBJ2-1,.,few,TRBV24-1,CATSDSGWQNIDEQFF,TGTGCCACCAGTGATTCCGGGTGGCAGAATATCGATGAGCAGTTCTTC
TRBJ2-1,TRBD1,once,TRBV10-3,CAISDSGGSYNEQFF,TGTGCCATCAGTGATTCAGGGGGCTCCTACAATGAGCAGTTCTTC
TRBJ1-1,.,.,TRBV5-1,CASSLAYGQSNEAFF,TGCGCCAGCAGCTTGGCCTATGGGCAGTCTAATGAAGCTTTCTTT
TRBJ2-4,TRBD1,few,TRBV3-1,CASSHWTGGRDIQYF,TGTGCCAGCAGCCATTGGACAGGGGGGCGCGACATTCAGTACTTC
TRBJ2-7,.,.,TRBV10-3,CAISGPNRQSYEQYF,TGTGCCATCAGTGGTCCCAACCGACAGTCCTACGAGCAGTACTTC
TRBJ2-3,.,.,TRBV30,CAWSVTGAGDTQYF,TGTGCCTGGAGTGTCACCGGAGCTGGGGATACGCAGTATTTT
TRBJ2-1,.,few,TRBV5-8,CANRGSPPGYNEQFF,TGTGCCAACAGAGGGAGCCCCCCTGGGTACAATGAGCAGTTCTTC
TRBJ2-5,TRBD2,.,TRBV10-2,CASSPGTSGTETQYF,TGCGCCAGCAGTCCCGGGACTAGCGGGACTGAGACCCAGTACTTC
TRBJ2-5,TRBD2,few,TRBV7-2,CASSWGEGKTQYF,TGTGCCAGCAGCTGGGGGGAGGGAAAGACCCAGTACTTC
TRBJ2-1,TRBD2,few,TRBV20-1,CSAAGDNEQFF,TGCAGTGCTGCGGGGGACAATGAGCAGTTCTTC
TRBJ1-4,.,.,TRBV12-3/TRBV12-4,CASSPTGPNEKLFF,TGTGCCAGCAGTCCTACAGGGCCAAATGAAAAACTGTTTTTT
TRBJ2-7,.,.,TRBV5-5,CASSFWIREKPGEQYF,TGTGCCAGCAGCTTTTGGATTAGGGAGAAGCCGGGGGAGCAGTACTTC
TRBJ2-7,TRBD2,few,TRBV4-2,CASSPGLAAPEQYF,TGTGCCAGCAGCCCCGGACTAGCGGCCCCCGAGCAGTACTTC
TRBJ2-5,TRBD2,.,TRBV7-2,CASSLSGRIGQKTQYF,TGTGCCAGCAGCTTAAGCGGGAGGATAGGCCAAAAGACCCAGTACTTC
TRBJ2-1,.,.,TRBV20-1,CSARTRTTYNEQFF,TGCAGTGCTAGAACCCGGACTACTTACAATGAGCAGTTCTTC
TRBJ2-7,TRBD1,.,TRBV30,CAWGRTGGSYEQYF,TGTGCCTGGGGACGGACAGGGGGCTCCTACGAGCAGTACTTC
TRBJ2-1,.,few,TRBV3-1,CASSQAHLDLQFF,TGTGCCAGCAGCCAGGCACATCTGGACTTACAGTTCTTC
TRBJ1-1,.,few,TRBV6-5,CASSTKAEAFF,TGTGCCAGCAGTACGAAGGCTGAAGCTTTCTTT
TRBJ2-5,.,.,TRBV20-1,CSARDQGGGGRGETQYF,TGCAGTGCTAGAGACCAGGGAGGTGGGGGGCGAGGGGAGACCCAGTACTTC
TRBJ2-1,.,few,TRBV5-1,CASSSGTPKGDEQFF,TGCGCCAGCAGCTCCGGGACACCCAAGGGGGATGAGCAGTTCTTC
TRBJ2-2,.,.,TRBV6-1,CASIDGTFNTGELFF,TGTGCCAGCATCGATGGGACATTTAACACCGGGGAGCTGTTTTTT
TRBJ2-7,.,few,TRBV5-1,CASSLSPDSYEQYF,TGCGCCAGCAGCCTGAGCCCGGACTCCTACGAGCAGTACTTC
TRBJ2-5,.,.,TRBV24-1,CATSEPGADSWETQYF,TGTGCCACCAGTGAACCCGGCGCCGACAGTTGGGAGACCCAGTACTTC
TRBJ1-1,.,few,TRBV5-1,CASSRVSGENTEAFF,TGCGCCAGCAGCCGTGTATCAGGGGAAAACACTGAAGCTTTCTTT
TRBJ1-1,TRBD1,few,TRBV20-1,CSAPRTGANTEAFF,TGCAGTGCCCCGAGGACAGGGGCCAACACTGAAGCTTTCTTT
TRBJ2-1,TRBD2,.,TRBV20-1,CSARSGRAYNEQFF,TGCAGTGCTAGGAGCGGGAGAGCCTACAATGAGCAGTTCTTC
TRBJ2-6,.,.,TRBV28,CASNEGSSGANVLTF,TGTGCCAGCAACGAGGGGAGCTCTGGGGCCAACGTCCTGACTTTC
TRBJ2-6,.,.,TRBV20-1,CSAPRGISGANVLTF,TGCAGTGCCCCTCGGGGGATCTCTGGGGCCAACGTCCTGACTTTC
TRBJ2-1,TRBD2,once,TRBV5-1,CASSLLGPRLAGVKYNEQFF,TGCGCCAGCAGCTTGCTGGGACCTCGCCTGGCGGGAGTGAAGTACAATGAGCAGTTCTTC
TRBJ2-2,.,.,TRBV5-1,CASSLDNSNTGELFF,TGCGCCAGCAGCTTGGACAACTCAAACACCGGGGAGCTGTTTTTT